These T cell receptor beta chains were read from a single sample in a study of OX40 agonist ivuxolimab in advanced cancers. TCRdb keeps only in-frame clones here, not all; method: immunoSEQ multiplex PCR. The sample holds about 68,000 clones; more than 70% are singletons and the top ten take approximately 0.68%. The starting material was CD4+ or CD8+ T cells sorted from blood, obtained in a trial of the OX40 agonist ivuxolimab. The receptors originated from an adult with an advanced solid tumor such as melanoma, head and neck, liver or kidney cancer. CDR3s include the opening cysteine and the closing phenylalanine or tryptophan. Each record gives: CDR3 length, J gene, V gene, D gene, CDR3 protein. A D gene is named only where the DNA matches it firmly.

11 | TRBJ1-2 | TRBV12-5 | - | CASGWGYGYTF
14 | TRBJ2-5 | TRBV7-2 | TRBD2 | CASSRSGGAGTQYF
15 | TRBJ1-5 | TRBV18 | - | CASSPQTGSNQPQHF
16 | TRBJ1-2 | TRBV7-2 | TRBD1 | CASSSRGTPLGYGYTF
16 | TRBJ1-2 | TRBV7-2 | - | CASSPYPGTLNYGYTF
15 | TRBJ1-6 | TRBV5-6 | - | CASSLSSSYNSPLHF
14 | TRBJ1-5 | TRBV2 | TRBD1 | CATNPGQGSQPQHF
18 | TRBJ2-2 | TRBV7-9 | TRBD1 | CASSRWPNRGANTGELFF
13 | TRBJ2-1 | TRBV6-6 | - | CASSLQNYNEQFF
14 | TRBJ1-2 | TRBV29-1 | - | CSVEDRGGLYGYTF
13 | TRBJ2-2 | TRBV6-4 | - | CASSEGDTGELFF
15 | TRBJ1-1 | TRBV7-2 | TRBD1 | CASSRQGQVDTEAFF
16 | TRBJ2-7 | TRBV5-6 | TRBD1 | CASSLDTGQISNEQYF
12 | TRBJ1-1 | TRBV18 | - | CASSPTGTEAFF
14 | TRBJ2-1 | TRBV7-2 | TRBD2 | CASTRTSGGAEQFF
13 | TRBJ2-5 | TRBV11-2 | - | CASSLDMNGLKYF
11 | TRBJ1-2 | TRBV29-1 | - | CSVQEIDGYTF
15 | TRBJ2-2 | TRBV19 | - | CASSSWGANTGELFF
14 | TRBJ2-7 | TRBV6-5 | - | CASSYSTGVYEQYF
15 | TRBJ1-4 | TRBV21-1 | - | CASSNKGRENEKLFF
13 | TRBJ1-1 | TRBV2 | TRBD1 | CASQGQENTEAFF
15 | TRBJ1-2 | TRBV29-1 | - | CSPTSVGAPIRGYTF
13 | - | TRBV25-1 | - | CATTGQANYEQYF
15 | TRBJ1-1 | TRBV6-5 | TRBD1 | CASSLTGGTNTEAFF
13 | TRBJ1-3 | TRBV2 | TRBD1 | CASGTGAGNTIYF
14 | TRBJ2-7 | TRBV11-3 | - | CASSLDGGHYEQYF
19 | TRBJ2-5 | TRBV4-3 | TRBD2 | CASSQSIGPAGQPQETQYF
13 | TRBJ1-5 | TRBV2 | - | CASTLSEGQPQHF
13 | TRBJ1-1 | TRBV7-9 | - | CASSLIGESEAFF
16 | TRBJ2-7 | TRBV6-5 | - | CASSFSGTPIRDEQYF
15 | TRBJ1-6 | TRBV19 | - | CASSLQGRNNSPLHF